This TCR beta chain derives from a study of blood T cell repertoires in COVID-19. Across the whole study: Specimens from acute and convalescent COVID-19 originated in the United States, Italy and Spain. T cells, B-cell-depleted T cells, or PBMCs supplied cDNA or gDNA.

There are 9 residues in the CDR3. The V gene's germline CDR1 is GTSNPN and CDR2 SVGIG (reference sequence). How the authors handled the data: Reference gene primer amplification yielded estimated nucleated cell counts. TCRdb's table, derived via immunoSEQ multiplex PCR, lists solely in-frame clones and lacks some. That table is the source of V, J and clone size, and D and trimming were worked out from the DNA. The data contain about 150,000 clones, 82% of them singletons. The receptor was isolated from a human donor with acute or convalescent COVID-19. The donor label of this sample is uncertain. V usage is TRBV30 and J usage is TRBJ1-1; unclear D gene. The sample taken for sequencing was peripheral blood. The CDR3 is CAVWPEAFF. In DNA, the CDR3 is TGTGCTGTGTGGCCTGAAGCTTTCTTT.